This T cell receptor beta chain emerged from a study of T-cell reconstitution after alpha-beta-depleted transplantation in children. V was pared by 5 bases and J by 0 bases, with 15 bases between. CDR1 is SGHTS and CDR2 is YDEGEE in the germline V gene. The CDR3 has 15 residues. Study-level points and caveats: Expanded graft clones, several hundred of them, were reportedly the source of alpha-beta T cells about two months after transplant. When one year had passed after transplant, most T-cell counts and diversity came from newly produced T cells.

Researchers prepared the TCRbeta library using unique molecular identifiers, the study reports. MiXCR was run by TCRdb on the PCR reads, yielding one entry per CDR3 protein. This sample has about 17,000 distinct CDR3 sequences, with approximately 5.3% found just once. In this sample, this clonotype turned up a few times. The antigen is unknown. The chain is built from TRBV5-8 and TRBJ2-7, with D possibly TRBD1 on 5 matching bases. Material: PBMCs, obtained before TCRalphabeta/CD19-depleted stem cell transplant. The receptor's source is a boy younger than 18 with acute lymphoblastic leukemia, due to receive a stem cell transplant. The DNA of the CDR3 is TGTGCCAGCAGACCCAGGACATGGAGCTCCTACGAGCAGTACTTC. Protein product: CASRPRTWSSYEQYF.